Reported below is one T cell receptor beta chain. This sample is drawn from a study of blood T cell repertoires in COVID-19. The CDR3 contains 16 residues. Trimming cost V 0 bases and J 0 bases, with 12 bases left between them. Germline assignment: CDR1 LGHDT and CDR2 YNNKEL (reference sequence). Profiling relied on immunoSEQ multiplex PCR, and the TCRdb table lists in-frame clones only, not all of them. The data show approximately 190,000 clones, with just under 85% seen just once and less than 6.5% held by the top ten. The V gene is TRBV3-1 (or the pseudogene TRBV3-2), the J gene TRBJ2-7; weak D call: TRBD2 (5 bases). The sample comprised peripheral blood. The clonotype originates from a woman aged 70 to 79 with active or convalescent COVID-19. The CDR3 region has the DNA TGTGCCAGCAGCCAAGATGGCGGAGGCCTCTCCTACGAGCAGTACTTC. This gives the protein CASSQDGGGLSYEQYF.